This T cell receptor beta chain was profiled in a study of technical replicates of blood from a handful of donors. The CDR3 covers 14 residues. CDR1 and CDR2 (germline): KGHSH, LQKENI. Trimming left V 0 bases short and J 15 bases short, with 18 bases between. This clone was counted once. The protocol was immunoSEQ multiplex PCR, while the TCRdb copy is restricted to in-frame clones and leaves out a portion. This sample yields 55,000 to 70,000 clones, of which approximately 86% are seen a single time; 4% to 5.5% belongs to the top ten. Sequencing used PBMCs. The receptor was derived from a human donor in good health. Some clones in this sample may be carry-over from other donors' samples. The chain recombines TRBV18 with TRBJ2-1; possibly TRBD2 for D (7 bases). CDR3 sequence (DNA): TGTGCCAGCTCACCACCTCCGTGGGGGGGCCCTCTGTTCTTC. Residues: CASSPPPWGGPLFF.